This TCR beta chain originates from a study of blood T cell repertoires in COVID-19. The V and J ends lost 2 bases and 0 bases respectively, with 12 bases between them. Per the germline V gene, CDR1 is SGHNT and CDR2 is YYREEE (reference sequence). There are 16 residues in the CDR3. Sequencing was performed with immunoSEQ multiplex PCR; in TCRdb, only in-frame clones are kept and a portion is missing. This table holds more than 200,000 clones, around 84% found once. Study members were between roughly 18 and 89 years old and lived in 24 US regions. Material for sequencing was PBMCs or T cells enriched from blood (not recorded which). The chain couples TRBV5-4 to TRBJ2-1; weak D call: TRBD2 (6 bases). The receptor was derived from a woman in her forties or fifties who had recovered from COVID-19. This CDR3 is CASSFDGSSSYNEQFF. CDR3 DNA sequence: TGTGCCAGCAGCTTTGACGGGAGCAGCTCCTACAATGAGCAGTTCTTC.